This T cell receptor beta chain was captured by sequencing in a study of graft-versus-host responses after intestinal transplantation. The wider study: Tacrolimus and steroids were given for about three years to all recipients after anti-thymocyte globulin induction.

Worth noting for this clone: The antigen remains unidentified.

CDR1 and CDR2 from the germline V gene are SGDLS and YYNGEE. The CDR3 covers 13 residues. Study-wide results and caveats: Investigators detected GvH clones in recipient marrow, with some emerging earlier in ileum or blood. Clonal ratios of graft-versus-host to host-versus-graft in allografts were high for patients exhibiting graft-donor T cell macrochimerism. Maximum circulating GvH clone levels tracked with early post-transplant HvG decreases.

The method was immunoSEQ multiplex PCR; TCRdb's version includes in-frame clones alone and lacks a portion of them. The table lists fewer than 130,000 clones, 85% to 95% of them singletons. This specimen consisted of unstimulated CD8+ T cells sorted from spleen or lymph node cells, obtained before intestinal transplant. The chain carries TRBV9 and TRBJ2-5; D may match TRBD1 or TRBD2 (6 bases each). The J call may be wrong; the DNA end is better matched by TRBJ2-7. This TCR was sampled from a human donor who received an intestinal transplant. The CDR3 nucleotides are TGTGCCAGCAGCGAGGGGGGTGGAGGCGAGCAGTACTTC. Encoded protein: CASSEGGGGEQYF.